The present T cell receptor beta chain was sequenced within a study of vaccination and CD4 T cells after COVID-19. The overall study: With several mild cases and one severe, convalescent patients were SARS-CoV-2 positive by nasal swab PCR.

Scientists ran DNA taken from cultured CD4+ T cells through the Oncomine TCR Beta short-read assay for sequencing. Extraction of genomic DNA was performed on cultured CD4+ T cells. Each CDR3 protein gets one entry after TCRdb re-called the PCR reads with MiXCR. This sample has about 16,000 distinct CDR3 sequences, with about 54% found just once. There are 15 residues in the CDR3. Trimming shortened V by 2 bases and J by 0 bases, and 8 bases separated the two germline ends. Germline lookup yields CDR1 DFQATT and CDR2 SNEGSKA (reference sequence). Only a few counts were recorded for this clonotype. What it recognizes is unknown. Stated treatment: roughly ten-day PBMC culture with coronavirus spike peptide pools or control peptides (ViraFEST assay). With about nine days of culture completed, CD4+ T cells were isolated by negative selection.

The sequence was collected from a human donor with COVID-19. The sample was cultured CD4+ T cells from blood, taken after SARS-CoV-2 vaccination. This chain connects TRBV20-1 to TRBJ1-6; D remains unclear. As DNA, the CDR3 is TGCAGTGCTAGAATTACAGTCTCCTATAATTCACCCCTCCACTTT. It yields the protein CSARITVSYNSPLHF.